The 27 T cell receptor beta chains reported below all come from one sample, sequenced in a study of naive and memory T cell subsets. Notes on the study in general: Naive repertoires, especially CD8, held a few larger clonotypes, possibly memory cells re-expressing CD45RA.

An equimolar mix of two oligonucleotides served as the beta constant-region primer for TRBC1 and TRBC2. Nested alpha and beta constant-region primers with the SP2 primer drove four PCR rounds on ligated cDNA. TCRdb passed the UMI-ligation and nested PCR reads through MiXCR, listing each CDR3 protein once. The data contain over 100,000 distinct CDR3 sequences, around 13% of them singletons. These TCRs' antigens remain unknown. Sequences were obtained from naive CD8+ T cells from blood. The receptors shown here come from a human donor in good health.

This clonotype appeared a few times. The gene calls are TRBV9 and TRBJ2-7, with D perhaps TRBD1 (5 bases). The V gene's germline CDR1 is SGDLS and CDR2 YYNGEE. This CDR3 has 12 residues. Trimming removed 4 bases from V and 9 bases from J, with 14 bases in between. The CDR3 DNA follows: TGTGCCAGCAGCCCCCGACAGAGAAGGCAGTACTTC. This codes for CASSPRQRRQYF.

This clonotype showed up just a few times. V gene TRBV25-1 combines with J gene TRBJ1-1; D unresolved. There are 11 residues in the CDR3. Germline loops: CDR1 MGHDK, CDR2 SYGVNS. V lost 2 bases and J 3 bases, leaving 1 base between the germline ends. The CDR3 nucleotides read TGTGCCAGCAGTGAAGACACTGAAGCTTTCTTT. Residues: CASSEDTEAFF.

This clonotype came up a few times. This chain links TRBV4-3 with TRBJ2-7; 7 bases align to TRBD1. The CDR3 covers 16 residues. Per germline, CDR1 LGHNA and CDR2 YSLEER. The V gene end was trimmed by 1 base and the J gene end by 3 bases; junction bases not matched to a gene: 9. The CDR3 region has the DNA TGCGCCAGCAGCCAAGCTATACAGGGGCTCGGCTACGAGCAGTACTTC. Residues: CASSQAIQGLGYEQYF.

The V call is TRBV21-1, the J call TRBJ2-1; the table's D gene call, TRBD2, was not cross checked with the DNA. TRBV21-1 is noted as a pseudogene. This CDR3 is 15 amino acids long. The CDR3 sequence is CASARGGRAEDEQFF. The CDR3 bases are TGTGCCAGCGCCAGGGGCGGGAGGGCAGAGGATGAGCAGTTCTTC.

Ten or more counts support this clonotype. The chain carries TRBV4-2 and TRBJ2-7; no clear D. Between the trimmed V and J ends, which lost 0 bases and 0 bases, there was a span of 15 bases. CDR1 and CDR2 (germline): LGHNA, YNFKEQ. The CDR3 is 17 amino acids. Here the CDR3 reads CASSQESSTDASYEQYF. The CDR3 DNA sequence: TGTGCCAGCAGCCAAGAATCCTCGACCGATGCCTCCTACGAGCAGTACTTC.

The chain carries TRBV27 and TRBJ1-5; no clear D. Germline CDR1 is MNHEY and CDR2 is SMNVEV (reference sequence). Trimming removed 6 bases at V and 6 bases at J, with 15 bases between. The CDR3 sequence is 14 residues long. CDR3 bases: TGTGCCAGCAGCCCCGCAGGTGGAGCTCAGCCCCAGCATTTT. Protein product: CASSPAGGAQPQHF.

The rearrangement links TRBV27 to TRBJ2-5; D is ambiguous. This CDR3 is 13 amino acids long. V dropped 6 bases and J dropped 10 bases, with 18 bases sitting between them. Germline CDR1 reads MNHEY; CDR2 reads SMNVEV (reference sequence). The CDR3 nucleotides read TGTGCCAGCAGCCCGGTGGCAGTTAGGGTCCAGTACTTC. It yields the protein CASSPVAVRVQYF.

The V and J genes are TRBV27 and TRBJ2-3; 13 nucleotides align to TRBD2. The CDR3 runs to 15 residues. After removal of 6 bases from V and 1 base from J, the junction contained 1 base not matched to a gene. Germline V gene lookup returns CDR1 MNHEY and CDR2 SMNVEV (reference sequence). The CDR3 DNA follows: TGTGCCAGCAGGGGACTAGCGGGACGCACAGATACGCAGTATTTT. Its translation is CASRGLAGRTDTQYF.

The gene calls are TRBV9 and TRBJ2-5, with TRBD2 matching 9 bases. Germline V gives CDR1 SGDLS, CDR2 YYNGEE. Trimming at V came to 10 bases and at J to 5 bases, leaving 9 bases not matched to a gene. The CDR3 consists of 13 residues. Here the CDR3 DNA reads TGTGCCTCCGGAGCGGGGGGAACGGAGACCCAGTACTTC. It specifies CASGAGGTETQYF.

This clonotype was detected ten times or more. V gene TRBV11-2 combines with J gene TRBJ2-1, with D perhaps matching TRBD2 (6 bases). Trimming stripped 3 bases from V and 5 bases from J, with 14 bases between. CDR3 length equals 15 residues. The germline CDR1 and CDR2 sequences are SGHAT and FQNNGV. The chain's CDR3 is CASSFYASDHNEQFF. In DNA, the CDR3 is TGTGCCAGCAGCTTTTACGCTAGCGACCACAATGAGCAGTTCTTC.

V is TRBV29-1 and J is TRBJ2-1; possible D gene TRBD1, 6 bases. The germline V gene has CDR1 SQVTM and CDR2 ANQGSEA. The CDR3 runs to 12 residues. V lost 3 bases and J lost 9, with 12 bases in between. The CDR3 region is CSVESGVFEQFF. CDR3 DNA: TGCAGCGTTGAGTCAGGGGTATTTGAGCAGTTCTTC.

The chain has TRBV21-1 and TRBJ1-1. TRBV21-1 is assigned pseudogene status. CDR3 length equals 16 residues. CDR3 region: CASSKVSGGTQKLAFF. Written as DNA, the CDR3 is TGTGCCAGCAGCAAAGTTTCGGGTGGGACCCAGAAGCTGGCTTTCTTT.

In this sample, this clonotype turned up many times. The CDR3 DNA follows: TGTGCCAGCAGCCAAGATAGGGCGGCGGGACAGGGGAACGAGCAGTACTTC. Translation gives CASSQDRAAGQGNEQYF. V usage is TRBV3-1 and J usage is TRBJ2-7, with 10 bases matching TRBD1. Germline trimming cut 0 bases from V and 5 bases from J; bases unmatched to any gene: 10. The germline gives CDR1 LGHDT, CDR2 YNNKEL (reference sequence). This CDR3 region has 17 residues.

This clonotype occurred many times. This chain connects TRBV21-1 to TRBJ2-5; the DNA was not compared with TRBD2, the D call given in the table. TRBV21-1 is shown as a pseudogene. The CDR3 length is 14 residues. CDR3 region: CASKKRPAVGTQYF. The CDR3 coding sequence is TGTGCCAGCAAGAAGCGGCCCGCGGTCGGGACCCAGTACTTC.

The V call is TRBV13, the J call TRBJ2-2, with 8 bases aligning to TRBD2. CDR1 and CDR2 (germline): PRHDT, FYEKMQ (reference sequence). Losses at the gene ends were 0 bases for V and 5 bases for J; bases not matched to a gene: 8. The CDR3 is 17 amino acids. CDR3 residues: CASSLGRGGLKTGELFF. CDR3 in DNA: TGTGCCAGCAGCTTAGGCCGGGGGGGGTTGAAGACCGGGGAGCTGTTTTTT.

The chain carries TRBV27 and TRBJ2-2; D remains unclear. This CDR3 spans 12 amino acids. Germline V gives CDR1 MNHEY, CDR2 SMNVEV (reference sequence). In nucleotides, the CDR3 is TGTGTATCAGGCGCTAACACCGGGGAGCTGTTTTTT. Translating gives CVSGANTGELFF.

This clonotype was picked up a small number of times. The chain carries TRBV15 and TRBJ1-2, with a possible D match to TRBD1 (5 bases). From germline, CDR1 is LNHNV and CDR2 YYDKDF (reference sequence). The CDR3 extends over 19 amino acids. V was clipped by 0 bases and J by 4 bases, with 24 bases between them. The CDR3 loop reads CATSRESLLHDSLSYGYTF. Written as DNA, the CDR3 is TGTGCCACCAGCAGAGAATCCCTCCTTCACGACAGTCTTTCCTATGGCTACACCTTC.

As regards this clonotype: One end of the junction varies from germline; a read error may be responsible. V is TRBV2 and J is TRBJ1-1, with 7 nucleotides matching TRBD1. Germline V gives CDR1 SNHLY, CDR2 FYNNEI. The CDR3 runs 13 residues. The CDR3 DNA follows: TGTGCCAGCAGCGAAGGGGGCAGGACTGAAGCTTTCTTT. This gives the protein CASSEGGRTEAFF.

The rearrangement links TRBV27 to TRBJ1-2, with a tentative D call TRBD1 (6 bases). Germline CDR1 is MNHEY and CDR2 is SMNVEV (reference sequence). The V end was cut by 3 bases, the J end by 5 bases, with 13 bases between. CDR3 length: 14 residues. CDR3 loop: CASSFGQGYYGYTF. The CDR3 nucleotides read TGTGCCAGCAGTTTTGGGCAGGGGTATTATGGCTACACCTTC.

The J gene is TRBJ1-1, the V gene TRBV20-1; D gene unclear. Germline-derived CDR1 and CDR2 are DFQATT and SNEGSKA (reference sequence). Trimming removed 5 bases at V and 0 bases at J, with 7 bases between. The CDR3 is 12 amino acids. CDR3 sequence (DNA): TGCAGTGCTTTGGGGATGAACACTGAAGCTTTCTTT. Its protein product is CSALGMNTEAFF.

This clonotype was observed a handful of times. The V gene is TRBV7-9, the J gene TRBJ2-7; possible D gene TRBD2, 6 bases. Trimming removed 8 bases at V and 3 bases at J, with 11 bases between. The CDR3 covers 12 residues. Germline CDR1 reads SEHNR; CDR2 reads FQNEAQ (reference sequence). The CDR3 spells CASARRVYEQYF. CDR3 bases: TGTGCCAGCGCGCGGAGGGTCTACGAGCAGTACTTC.

This chain links TRBV27 with TRBJ2-7; 7 bases map to TRBD2. V was pared by 3 bases and J by 6 bases, with 11 bases of the junction left unmatched. Germline V CDR1 and CDR2: MNHEY, SMNVEV (reference sequence). The CDR3 consists of 15 residues. In DNA form, the CDR3 reads TGTGCCAGCAGTTTTGATTTGGGAGGGGCTGGCGAGCAGTACTTC. It translates to CASSFDLGGAGEQYF.

The chain recombines TRBV19 with TRBJ2-1; the match to TRBD2 covers 10 bases. CDR1 LNHDA and CDR2 SQIVND come from the germline V gene (reference sequence). J was trimmed by 3 bases and V by 3 bases; bases with no gene match: 8. The CDR3 sequence is 17 residues long. CDR3 sequence reads: CASSIGGLATNYNEQFF. The CDR3 nucleotides are TGTGCCAGTAGTATCGGGGGACTAGCGACGAACTACAATGAGCAGTTCTTC. The whole variable domain, remainder taken from reference TRBV19 and TRBJ2-1, is DGGITQSPKYLFRKEGQNVTLSCEQNLNHDAMYWYRQDPGQGLRLIYYSQIVNDFQKGDIAEGYSVSREKKESFPLTVTSAQKNPTAFYLCASSIGGLATNYNEQFFGPGTRLTVL.

This clonotype was detected many times. This chain's CDR3 is CASSFQGQGNYGYTF. The CDR3 bases are TGTGCCAGCAGTTTCCAGGGACAGGGGAACTATGGCTACACCTTC. The genes are TRBV27 and TRBJ1-2; 10 nucleotides match TRBD1. The CDR3 runs 15 residues. In germline, CDR1 is MNHEY, CDR2 SMNVEV (reference sequence). V lost 3 bases and J lost 2; bases outside the gene matches: 3.

This chain connects TRBV11-2 to TRBJ2-7, with no clear D. The CDR3 loop spans 14 amino acids. Looked up from germline, CDR1 is SGHAT and CDR2 is FQNNGV. Trimming shortened V by 1 base and J by 4 bases, and 11 bases separated the two germline ends. CDR3 region: CASSLVASWYEQYF. For the CDR3, the DNA is TGTGCCAGCAGCTTAGTGGCTAGTTGGTACGAGCAGTACTTC.

This clonotype has more than one count but fewer than ten. This chain uses TRBV30 with TRBJ2-5, with TRBD2 matching over 10 bases. CDR1 is GTSNPN and CDR2 is SVGIG in the germline V gene (reference sequence). This CDR3 has 14 residues. Trimming removed 2 bases from V and 2 bases from J; junction bases left unmatched: 2. CDR3 in amino acids: CAWSIAGGQETQYF. The CDR3 region has the DNA TGTGCCTGGAGTATAGCGGGGGGACAAGAGACCCAGTACTTC. Full variable domain (remainder filled in from reference TRBV30 and TRBJ2-5): SQTIHQWPATLVQPVGSPLSLECTVEGTSNPNLYWYRQAAGRGLQLLFYSVGIGQISSEVPQNLSASRPQDRQFILSSKKLLLSDSGFYLCAWSIAGGQETQYFGPGTRLLVL.

The rearrangement joins TRBV28 to TRBJ2-7, with D possibly TRBD1 on 6 matching bases. Germline V gene sequence: CDR1 MDHEN, CDR2 SYDVKM. V lost 7 bases and J lost 3, with 13 bases in between. The CDR3 is 13 residues long. CDR3 sequence reads: CASTPQGIYEQYF. The DNA of the CDR3 is TGTGCCAGCACCCCTCAGGGGATCTACGAGCAGTACTTC.